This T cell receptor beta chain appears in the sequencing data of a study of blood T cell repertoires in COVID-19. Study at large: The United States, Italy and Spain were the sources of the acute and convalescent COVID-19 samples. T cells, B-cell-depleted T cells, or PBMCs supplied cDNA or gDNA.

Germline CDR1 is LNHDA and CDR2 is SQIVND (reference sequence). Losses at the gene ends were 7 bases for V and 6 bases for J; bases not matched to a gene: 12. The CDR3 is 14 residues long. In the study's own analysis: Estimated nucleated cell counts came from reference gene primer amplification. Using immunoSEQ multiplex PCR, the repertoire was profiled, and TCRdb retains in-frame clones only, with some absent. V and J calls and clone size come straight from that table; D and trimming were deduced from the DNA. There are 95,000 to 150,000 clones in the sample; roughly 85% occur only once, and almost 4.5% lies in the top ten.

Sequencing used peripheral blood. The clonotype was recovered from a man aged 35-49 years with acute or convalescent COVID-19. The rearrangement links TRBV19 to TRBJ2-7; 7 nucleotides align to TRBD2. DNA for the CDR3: TGTGCCAGTACCTTTGGCGGGAGCAGTGGCGAGCAGTACTTC. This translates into CASTFGGSSGEQYF.